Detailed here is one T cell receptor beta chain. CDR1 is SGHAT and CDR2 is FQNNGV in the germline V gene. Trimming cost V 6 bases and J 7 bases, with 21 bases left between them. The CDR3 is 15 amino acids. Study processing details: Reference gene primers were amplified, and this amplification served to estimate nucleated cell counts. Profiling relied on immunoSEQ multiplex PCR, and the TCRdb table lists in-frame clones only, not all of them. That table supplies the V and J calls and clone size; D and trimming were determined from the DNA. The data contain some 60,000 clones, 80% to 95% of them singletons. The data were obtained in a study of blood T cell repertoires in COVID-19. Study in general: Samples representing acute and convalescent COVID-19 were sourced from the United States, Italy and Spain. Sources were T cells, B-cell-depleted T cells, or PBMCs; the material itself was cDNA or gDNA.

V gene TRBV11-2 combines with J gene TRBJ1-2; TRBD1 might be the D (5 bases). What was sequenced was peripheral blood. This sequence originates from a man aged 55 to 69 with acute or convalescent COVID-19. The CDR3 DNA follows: TGTGCCAGCAGACCCACAGGAGTCTCCGTGGCTGGCTACACCTTC. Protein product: CASRPTGVSVAGYTF. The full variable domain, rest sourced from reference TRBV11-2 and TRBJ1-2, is EAGVAQSPRYKIIEKRQSVAFWCNPISGHATLYWYQQILGQGPKLLIQFQNNGVVDDSQLPKDRFSAERLKGVDSTLKIQPAKLEDSAVYLCASRPTGVSVAGYTFGSGTRLTVV.